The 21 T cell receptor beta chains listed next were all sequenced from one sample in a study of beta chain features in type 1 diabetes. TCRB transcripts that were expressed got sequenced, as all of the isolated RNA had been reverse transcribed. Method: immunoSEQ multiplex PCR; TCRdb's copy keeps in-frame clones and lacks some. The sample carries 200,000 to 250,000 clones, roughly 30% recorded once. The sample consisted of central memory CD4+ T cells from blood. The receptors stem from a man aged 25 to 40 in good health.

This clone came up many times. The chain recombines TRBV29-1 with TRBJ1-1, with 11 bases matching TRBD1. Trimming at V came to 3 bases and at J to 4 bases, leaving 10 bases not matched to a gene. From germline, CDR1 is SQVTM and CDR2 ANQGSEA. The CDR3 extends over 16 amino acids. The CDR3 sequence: CSVDPDRGRASTEAFF. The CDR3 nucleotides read TGCAGCGTTGACCCGGACAGGGGGCGGGCGAGCACTGAAGCTTTCTTT.

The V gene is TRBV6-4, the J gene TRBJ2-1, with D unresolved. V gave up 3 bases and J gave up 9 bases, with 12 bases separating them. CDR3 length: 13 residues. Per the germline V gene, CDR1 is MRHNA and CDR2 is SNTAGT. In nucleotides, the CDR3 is TGTGCCAGCAGTGAAATAATAGGCGGTGAGCAGTTCTTC. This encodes CASSEIIGGEQFF.

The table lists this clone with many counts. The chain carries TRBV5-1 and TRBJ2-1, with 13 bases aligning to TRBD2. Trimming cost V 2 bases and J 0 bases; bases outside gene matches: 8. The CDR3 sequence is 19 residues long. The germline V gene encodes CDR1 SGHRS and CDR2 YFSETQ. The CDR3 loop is CASSLWTSGSRSSYNEQFF. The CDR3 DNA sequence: TGCGCCAGCAGCTTATGGACTAGCGGGAGCCGGAGCTCCTACAATGAGCAGTTCTTC.

This CDR3 is CASSVGTVSNEQFF. The CDR3 DNA is TGTGCCAGCAGCGTGGGGACTGTCTCCAATGAGCAGTTCTTC. V is TRBV9 and J is TRBJ2-1, with D tentatively TRBD2 (6 bases). Trimming removed 2 bases from V and 6 bases from J, with 12 bases in between. Germline CDR1 is SGDLS and CDR2 is YYNGEE. The CDR3 extends over 14 amino acids.

CDR3 sequence reads: CASSQGQPSSGANVLTF. The CDR3 DNA is TGCGCCAGCAGCCAGGGACAGCCCAGCTCTGGGGCCAACGTCCTGACTTTC. V usage is TRBV5-1 and J usage is TRBJ2-6; 7 bases are shared with TRBD1. Trimming removed 4 bases from V and 0 bases from J; junction bases left unmatched: 7. The CDR3 loop spans 17 amino acids. CDR1 SGHRS and CDR2 YFSETQ come from the germline V gene.

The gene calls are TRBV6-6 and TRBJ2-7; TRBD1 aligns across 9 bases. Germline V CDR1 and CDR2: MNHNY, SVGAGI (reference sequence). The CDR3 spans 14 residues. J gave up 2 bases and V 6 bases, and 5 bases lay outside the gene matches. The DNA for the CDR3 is TGTGCCAGCAGACGGGACAGGGAGGCCTACGAGCAGTACTTC. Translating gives CASRRDREAYEQYF.

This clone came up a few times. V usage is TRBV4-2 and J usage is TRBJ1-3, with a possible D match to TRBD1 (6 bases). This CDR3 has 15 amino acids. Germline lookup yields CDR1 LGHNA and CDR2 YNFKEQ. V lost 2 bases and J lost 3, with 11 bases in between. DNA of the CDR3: TGTGCCAGCAGCCAAAATACAGGGAATGGAAACACCATATATTTT. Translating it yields CASSQNTGNGNTIYF.

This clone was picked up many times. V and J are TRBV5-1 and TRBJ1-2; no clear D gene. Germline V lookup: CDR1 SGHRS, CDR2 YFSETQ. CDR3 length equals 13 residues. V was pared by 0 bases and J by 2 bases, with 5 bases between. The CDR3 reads CASSLDGNYGYTF. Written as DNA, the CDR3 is TGCGCCAGCAGCTTGGACGGAAACTATGGCTACACCTTC.

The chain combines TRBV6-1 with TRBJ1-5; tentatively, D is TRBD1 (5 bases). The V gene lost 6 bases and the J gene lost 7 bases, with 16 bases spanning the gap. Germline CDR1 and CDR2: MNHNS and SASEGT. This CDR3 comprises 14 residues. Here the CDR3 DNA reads TGTGCCAGCAGACCCAATGGGGGTGGGCAGCCCCAGCATTTT. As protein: CASRPNGGGQPQHF.

CDR3 sequence reads: CASSLASSGVYNEQFF. The DNA for the CDR3 is TGTGCCAGCAGCTTAGCGTCTAGCGGCGTATACAATGAGCAGTTCTTC. The chain carries TRBV7-2 and TRBJ2-1; 7 positions agree with TRBD2. There are 16 residues in the CDR3. Germline CDR1 SGHTA, CDR2 FQGNSA. The trim removed 0 bases at V and 4 bases at J, leaving 6 bases unmatched.

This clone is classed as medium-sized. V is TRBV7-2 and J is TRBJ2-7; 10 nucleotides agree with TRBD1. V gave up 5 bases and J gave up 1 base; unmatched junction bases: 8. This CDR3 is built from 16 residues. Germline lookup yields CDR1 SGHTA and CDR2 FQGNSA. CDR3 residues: CASSPRVGQGSYEQYF. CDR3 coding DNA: TGTGCCAGCAGCCCACGGGTGGGACAGGGGTCCTACGAGCAGTACTTC.

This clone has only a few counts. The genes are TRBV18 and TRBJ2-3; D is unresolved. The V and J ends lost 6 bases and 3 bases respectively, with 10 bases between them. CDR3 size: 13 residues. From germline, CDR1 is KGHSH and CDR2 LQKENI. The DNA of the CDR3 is TGTGCCAGCTCCTCTCCCGGGACAGATACGCAGTATTTT. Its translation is CASSSPGTDTQYF.

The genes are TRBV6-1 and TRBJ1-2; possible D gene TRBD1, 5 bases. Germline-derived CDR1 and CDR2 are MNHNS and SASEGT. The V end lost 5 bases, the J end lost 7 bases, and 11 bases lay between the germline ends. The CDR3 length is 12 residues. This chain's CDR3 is CASSHRQSGYTF. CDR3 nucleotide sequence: TGTGCCAGCAGTCACAGACAGTCTGGCTACACCTTC.

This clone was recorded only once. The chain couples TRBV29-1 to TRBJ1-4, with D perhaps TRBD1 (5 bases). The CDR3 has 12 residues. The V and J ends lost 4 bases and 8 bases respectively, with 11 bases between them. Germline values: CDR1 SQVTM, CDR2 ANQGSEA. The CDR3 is CSVVEGREKLFF. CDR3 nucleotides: TGCAGCGTTGTGGAGGGACGGGAAAAACTGTTTTTT.

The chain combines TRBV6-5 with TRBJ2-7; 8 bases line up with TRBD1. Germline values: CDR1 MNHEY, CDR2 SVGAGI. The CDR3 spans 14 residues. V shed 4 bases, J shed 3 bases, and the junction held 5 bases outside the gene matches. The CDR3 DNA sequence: TGTGCCAGCAGTTCTGGGACAGGAGACTACGAGCAGTACTTC. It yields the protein CASSSGTGDYEQYF.

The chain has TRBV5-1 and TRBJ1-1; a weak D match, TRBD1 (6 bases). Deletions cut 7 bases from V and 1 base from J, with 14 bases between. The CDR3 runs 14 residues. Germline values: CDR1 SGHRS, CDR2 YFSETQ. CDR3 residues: CASSQGGGNTEAFF. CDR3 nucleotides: TGCGCCAGCTCCCAGGGAGGGGGGAACACTGAAGCTTTCTTT.

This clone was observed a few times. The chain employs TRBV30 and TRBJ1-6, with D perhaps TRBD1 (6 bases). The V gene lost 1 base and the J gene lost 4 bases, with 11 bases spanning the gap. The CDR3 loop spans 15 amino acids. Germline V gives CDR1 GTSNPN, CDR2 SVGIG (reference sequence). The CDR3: CAWSDGQRYNSPLHF. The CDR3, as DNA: TGTGCCTGGAGTGACGGACAGCGTTATAATTCACCCCTCCACTTT. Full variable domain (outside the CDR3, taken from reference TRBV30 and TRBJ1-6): SQTIHQWPATLVQPVGSPLSLECTVEGTSNPNLYWYRQAAGRGLQLLFYSVGIGQISSEVPQNLSASRPQDRQFILSSKKLLLSDSGFYLCAWSDGQRYNSPLHFGNGTRLTVT.

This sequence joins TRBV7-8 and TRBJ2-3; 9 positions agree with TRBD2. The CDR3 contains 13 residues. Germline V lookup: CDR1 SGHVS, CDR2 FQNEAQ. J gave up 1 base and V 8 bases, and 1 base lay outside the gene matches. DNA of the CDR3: TGTGCCAGCCAGCGGGGGGGCACAGATACGCAGTATTTT. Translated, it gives CASQRGGTDTQYF.

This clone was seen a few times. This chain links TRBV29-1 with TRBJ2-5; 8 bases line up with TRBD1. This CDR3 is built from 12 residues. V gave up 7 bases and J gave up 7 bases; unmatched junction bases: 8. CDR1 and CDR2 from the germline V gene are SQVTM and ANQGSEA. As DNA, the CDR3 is TGCAGCGCAAAGACAGGGGAAGGGACCCAGTACTTC. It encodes CSAKTGEGTQYF.

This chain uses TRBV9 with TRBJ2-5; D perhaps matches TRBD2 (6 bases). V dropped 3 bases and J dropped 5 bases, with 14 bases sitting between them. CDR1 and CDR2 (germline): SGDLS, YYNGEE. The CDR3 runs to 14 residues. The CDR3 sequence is CASSGSPGEETQYF. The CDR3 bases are TGTGCCAGCAGCGGGAGCCCGGGAGAGGAGACCCAGTACTTC.

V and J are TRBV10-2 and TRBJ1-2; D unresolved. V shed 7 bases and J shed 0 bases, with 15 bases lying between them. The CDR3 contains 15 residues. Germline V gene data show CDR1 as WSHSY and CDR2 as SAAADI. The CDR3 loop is CASTQMQASNYGYTF. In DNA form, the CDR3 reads TGCGCCAGCACCCAGATGCAGGCTTCTAACTATGGCTACACCTTC.